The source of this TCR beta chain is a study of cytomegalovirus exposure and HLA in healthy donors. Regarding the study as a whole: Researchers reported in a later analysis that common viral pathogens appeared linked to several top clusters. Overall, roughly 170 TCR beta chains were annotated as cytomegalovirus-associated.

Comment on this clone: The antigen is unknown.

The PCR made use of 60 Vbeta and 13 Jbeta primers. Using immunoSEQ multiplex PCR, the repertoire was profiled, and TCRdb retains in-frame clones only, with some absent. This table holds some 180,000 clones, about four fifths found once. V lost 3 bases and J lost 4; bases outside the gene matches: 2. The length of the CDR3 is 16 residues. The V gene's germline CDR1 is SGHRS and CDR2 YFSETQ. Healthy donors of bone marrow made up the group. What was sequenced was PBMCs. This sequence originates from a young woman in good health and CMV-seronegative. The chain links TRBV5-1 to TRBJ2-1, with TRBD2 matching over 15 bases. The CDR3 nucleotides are TGCGCCAGCAGCTGGGGACTAGCGGGGGGTTACAATGAGCAGTTCTTC. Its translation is CASSWGLAGGYNEQFF.